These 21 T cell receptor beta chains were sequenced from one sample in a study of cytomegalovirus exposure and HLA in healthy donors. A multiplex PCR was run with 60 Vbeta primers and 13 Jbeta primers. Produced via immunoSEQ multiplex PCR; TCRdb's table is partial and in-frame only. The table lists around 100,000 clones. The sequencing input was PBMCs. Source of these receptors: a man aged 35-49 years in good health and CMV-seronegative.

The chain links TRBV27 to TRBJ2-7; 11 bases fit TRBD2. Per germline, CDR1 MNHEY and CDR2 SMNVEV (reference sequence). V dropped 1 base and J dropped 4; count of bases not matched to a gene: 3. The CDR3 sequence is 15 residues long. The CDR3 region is CASSLFPSGRYEQYF. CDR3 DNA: TGTGCCAGCAGTTTATTTCCTAGCGGGAGGTACGAGCAGTACTTC.

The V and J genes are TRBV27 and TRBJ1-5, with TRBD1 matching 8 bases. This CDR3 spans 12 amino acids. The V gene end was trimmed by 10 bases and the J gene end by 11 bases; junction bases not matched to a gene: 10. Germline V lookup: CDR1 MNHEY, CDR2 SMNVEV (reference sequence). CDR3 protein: CAIGQGGRAQHF. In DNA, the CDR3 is TGTGCCATCGGACAGGGCGGACGGGCCCAGCATTTT.

CDR3 DNA sequence: TGCGCCAGCAGCTCCATGACAGGGGGCGAACGAAACATTCAGTACTTC. It is translated as CASSSMTGGERNIQYF. The genes are TRBV5-1 and TRBJ2-4; 10 nucleotides match TRBD1. CDR1 and CDR2 (germline): SGHRS, YFSETQ. With 3 bases clipped from V and 6 bases from J, the junction kept 9 bases outside the gene matches. This CDR3 is 16 amino acids long.

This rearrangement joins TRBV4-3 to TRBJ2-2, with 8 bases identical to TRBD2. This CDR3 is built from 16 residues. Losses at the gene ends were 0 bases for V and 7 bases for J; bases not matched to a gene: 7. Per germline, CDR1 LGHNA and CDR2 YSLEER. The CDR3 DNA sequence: TGCGCCAGCAGCCAAGATCGCGGGGGGCGAGGCGGGGAGCTGTTTTTT. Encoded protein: CASSQDRGGRGGELFF.

The CDR3 nucleotides are TGTGCCAGCAGCAGGGGCTACGAGCAGTACTTC. It is translated as CASSRGYEQYF. The chain couples TRBV5-6 to TRBJ2-7; possibly TRBD1 for D (5 bases). The V end lost 4 bases, the J end lost 3 bases, and 5 bases lay between the germline ends. CDR3 length: 11 residues. Per germline, CDR1 SGHDT and CDR2 YYEEEE.

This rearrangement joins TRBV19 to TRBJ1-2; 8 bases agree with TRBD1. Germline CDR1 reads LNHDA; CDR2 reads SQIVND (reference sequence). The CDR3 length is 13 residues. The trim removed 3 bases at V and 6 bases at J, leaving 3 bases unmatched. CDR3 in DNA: TGTGCCAGTAGTATCGGACAGGGAGATGGCTACACCTTC. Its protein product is CASSIGQGDGYTF.

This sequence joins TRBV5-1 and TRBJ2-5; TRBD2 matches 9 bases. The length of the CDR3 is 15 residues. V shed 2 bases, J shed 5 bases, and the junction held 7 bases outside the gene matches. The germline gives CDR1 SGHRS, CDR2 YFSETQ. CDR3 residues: CASSFGSGSRETQYF. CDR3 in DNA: TGCGCCAGCAGCTTTGGTAGCGGGAGTAGGGAGACCCAGTACTTC.

The CDR3 protein is CSVEPQGSYEQYF. For the CDR3, the DNA is TGCAGCGTTGAACCACAGGGGTCCTACGAGCAGTACTTC. This chain uses TRBV29-1 with TRBJ2-5, with 7 positions matching TRBD1. The DNA end is more similar to TRBJ2-7, so the J call may be wrong. CDR3 length: 13 residues. Germline CDR1 and CDR2: SQVTM and ANQGSEA.

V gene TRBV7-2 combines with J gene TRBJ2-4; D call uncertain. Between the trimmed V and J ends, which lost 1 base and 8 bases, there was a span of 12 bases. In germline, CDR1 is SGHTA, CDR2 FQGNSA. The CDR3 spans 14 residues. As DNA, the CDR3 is TGTGCCAGCAGCTTAGTGGCCAGGATGGACATTCAGTACTTC. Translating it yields CASSLVARMDIQYF.

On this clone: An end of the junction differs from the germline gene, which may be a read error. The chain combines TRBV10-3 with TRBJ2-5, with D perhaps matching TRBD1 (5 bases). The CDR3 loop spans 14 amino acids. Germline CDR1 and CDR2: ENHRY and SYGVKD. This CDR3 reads CASSYSGREETQYF. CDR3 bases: TGTGCCAGCAGTTACTCGGGCAGGGAAGAGACCCAGTACTTC.

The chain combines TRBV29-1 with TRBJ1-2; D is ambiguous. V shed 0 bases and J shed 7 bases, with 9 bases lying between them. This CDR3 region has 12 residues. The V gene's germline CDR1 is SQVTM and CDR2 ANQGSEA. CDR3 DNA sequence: TGCAGCGTTGAAGACGGGATGGGTGGCTACACCTTC. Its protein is CSVEDGMGGYTF.

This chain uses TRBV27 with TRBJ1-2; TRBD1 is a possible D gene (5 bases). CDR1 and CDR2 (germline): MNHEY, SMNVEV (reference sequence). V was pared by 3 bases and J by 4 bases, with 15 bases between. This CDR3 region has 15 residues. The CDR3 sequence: CASSFHDRGTYGYTF. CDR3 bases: TGTGCCAGCAGTTTCCACGACAGAGGTACCTATGGCTACACCTTC.

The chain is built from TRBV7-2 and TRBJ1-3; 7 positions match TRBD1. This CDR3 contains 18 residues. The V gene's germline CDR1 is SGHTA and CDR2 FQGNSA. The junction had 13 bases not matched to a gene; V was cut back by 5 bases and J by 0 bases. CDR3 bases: TGTGCCAGCAGCCCGAGATTTCAGGGGGTCTTCTCTGGAAACACCATATATTTT. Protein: CASSPRFQGVFSGNTIYF.

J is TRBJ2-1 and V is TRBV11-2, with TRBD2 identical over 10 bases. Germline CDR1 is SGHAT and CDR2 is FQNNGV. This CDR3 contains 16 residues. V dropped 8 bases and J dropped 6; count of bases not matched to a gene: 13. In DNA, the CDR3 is TGTGCCAGCCGCTCAATCAGCGGGGGGGCCCTCAATGAGCAGTTCTTC. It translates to CASRSISGGALNEQFF.

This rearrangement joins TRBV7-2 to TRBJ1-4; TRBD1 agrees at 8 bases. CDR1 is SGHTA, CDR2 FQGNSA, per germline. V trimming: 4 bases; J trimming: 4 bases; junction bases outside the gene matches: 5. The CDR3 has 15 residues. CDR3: CASSSLTGDNEKLFF. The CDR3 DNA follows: TGTGCCAGCAGCTCTTTGACAGGGGATAATGAAAAACTGTTTTTT.

The CDR3 sequence is CASSQNARGGLRVEQYF. DNA for the CDR3: TGCGCCAGCAGCCAAAACGCGAGGGGGGGCCTAAGGGTCGAGCAGTACTTC. This chain uses TRBV4-3 with TRBJ2-7, with D tentatively TRBD2 (7 bases). Looked up from germline, CDR1 is LGHNA and CDR2 is YSLEER. The CDR3 extends over 17 amino acids. V lost 2 bases, J lost 6 bases, and 23 bases lay in between.

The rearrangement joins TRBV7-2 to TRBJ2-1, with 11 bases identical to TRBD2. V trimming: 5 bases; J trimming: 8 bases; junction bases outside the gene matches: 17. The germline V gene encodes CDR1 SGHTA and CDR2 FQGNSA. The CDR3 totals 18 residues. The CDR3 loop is CASSPMGVLAGGSYEQFF. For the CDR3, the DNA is TGTGCCAGCAGCCCAATGGGGGTTTTAGCGGGGGGGAGCTATGAGCAGTTCTTC.

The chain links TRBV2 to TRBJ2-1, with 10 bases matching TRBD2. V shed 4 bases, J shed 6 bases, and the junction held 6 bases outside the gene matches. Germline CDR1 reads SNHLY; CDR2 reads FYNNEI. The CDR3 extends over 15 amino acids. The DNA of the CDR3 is TGTGCCAGCAGTGCCCTAGCGGGAGTAACCAATGAGCAGTTCTTC. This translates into CASSALAGVTNEQFF. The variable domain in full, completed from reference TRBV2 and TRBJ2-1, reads EPEVTQTPSHQVTQMGQEVILRCVPISNHLYFYWYRQILGQKVEFLVSFYNNEISEKSEIFDDQFSVERPDGSNFTLKIRSTKLEDSAMYFCASSALAGVTNEQFFGPGTRLTVL.

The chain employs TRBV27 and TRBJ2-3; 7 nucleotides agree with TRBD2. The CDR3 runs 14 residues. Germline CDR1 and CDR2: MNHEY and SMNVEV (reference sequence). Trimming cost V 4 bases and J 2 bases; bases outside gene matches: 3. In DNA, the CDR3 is TGTGCCAGCAGTTCCCAGCGGGACACAGATACGCAGTATTTT. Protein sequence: CASSSQRDTDTQYF.

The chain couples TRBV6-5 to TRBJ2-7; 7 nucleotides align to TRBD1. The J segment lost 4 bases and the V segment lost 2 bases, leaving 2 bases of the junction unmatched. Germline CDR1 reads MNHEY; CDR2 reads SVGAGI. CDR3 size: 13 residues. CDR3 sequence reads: CASSYPGGYEQYF. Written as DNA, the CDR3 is TGTGCCAGCAGTTACCCAGGGGGTTACGAGCAGTACTTC.

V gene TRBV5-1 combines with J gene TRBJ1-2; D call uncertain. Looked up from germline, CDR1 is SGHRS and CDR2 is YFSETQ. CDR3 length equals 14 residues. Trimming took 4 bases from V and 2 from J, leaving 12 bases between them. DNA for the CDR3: TGCGCCAGCAGCACAGCAGGAGGAAACTATGGCTACACCTTC. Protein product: CASSTAGGNYGYTF. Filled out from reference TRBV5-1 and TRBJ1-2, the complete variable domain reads KAGVTQTPRYLIKTRGQQVTLSCSPISGHRSVSWYQQTPGQGLQFLFEYFSETQRNKGNFPGRFSGRQFSNSRSEMNVSTLELGDSALYLCASSTAGGNYGYTFGSGTRLTVV.